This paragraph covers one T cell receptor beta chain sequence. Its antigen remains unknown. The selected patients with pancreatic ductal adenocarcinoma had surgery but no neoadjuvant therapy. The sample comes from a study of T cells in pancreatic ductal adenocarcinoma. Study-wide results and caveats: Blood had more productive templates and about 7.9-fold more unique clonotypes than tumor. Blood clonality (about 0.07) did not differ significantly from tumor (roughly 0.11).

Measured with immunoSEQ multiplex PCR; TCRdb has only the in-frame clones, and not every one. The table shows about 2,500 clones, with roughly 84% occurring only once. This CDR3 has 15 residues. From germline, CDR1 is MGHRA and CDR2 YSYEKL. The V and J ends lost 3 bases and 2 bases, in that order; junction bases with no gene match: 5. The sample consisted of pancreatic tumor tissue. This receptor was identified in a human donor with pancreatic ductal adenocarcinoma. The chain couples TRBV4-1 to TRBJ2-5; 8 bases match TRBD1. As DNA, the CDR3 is TGCGCCAGCAGCCAGGACAGGGCCTCACAAGAGACCCAGTACTTC. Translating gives CASSQDRASQETQYF.